The sample holds many counts of the clone carrying this T cell receptor beta chain. The antigen remains undetermined. These data come from a study of blood T cells in healthy people across ages. Study outcomes and limitations: The unsorted PBMCs prevented any conclusive comparison of naive versus antigen-experienced cells. Diversity was estimated from one million T cells, and these estimates were considered underestimates.

PCR was performed a second time for roughly 7 to 12 cycles using a sample-barcoded 5' primer and a J-beta primer mix. The template-switch adaptor was a 5' adaptor with 12 random nucleotides. It tagged each cDNA molecule. TCRdb analysed the 5' RACE reads with MiXCR anew, one entry per CDR3 protein. Of hundreds of thousands of distinct CDR3 sequences listed, approximately 30% are singletons. CDR1 and CDR2 (germline): DFQATT, SNEGSKA (reference sequence). CDR3 length equals 14 residues. Trimming removed 6 bases from V and 6 bases from J; junction bases left unmatched: 9. This sequence originates from a woman at least 80 years old in good health. This chain uses TRBV20-1 with TRBJ2-1, with TRBD2 matching 9 bases. The sample consisted of blood. CDR3 amino acids: CSALRTSEINEQFF. CDR3 bases: TGCAGTGCCCTAAGGACTAGCGAGATCAATGAGCAGTTCTTC.